The next 10 T cell receptor beta chains were all read from a single sample in a study of radiotherapy plus CTLA-4 blockade in lung cancer. Repertoires were generated with immunoSEQ multiplex PCR, while TCRdb's copy carries only in-frame clones and drops some. The data hold around 29,000 clones, with roughly four fifths observed a single time. Specimen: peripheral blood, collected from a patient treated with radiotherapy plus ipilimumab. These receptors came from a human donor with non-small cell lung cancer that progressed on radiotherapy plus ipilimumab.

The gene calls are TRBV19 and TRBJ1-1, with a possible D match to TRBD1 (5 bases). Trimming stripped 8 bases from V and 3 bases from J, with 16 bases between. Germline CDR1 is LNHDA and CDR2 is SQIVND (reference sequence). The CDR3 loop spans 14 amino acids. The DNA of the CDR3 is TGTGCCAGTGCCTCGCAGGGCGGGGACACTGAAGCTTTCTTT. This translates into CASASQGGDTEAFF.

The V and J genes are TRBV7-2 and TRBJ1-6; TRBD1 agrees at 8 bases. The V and J ends lost 6 bases and 4 bases, in that order; junction bases with no gene match: 8. Germline V gene sequence: CDR1 SGHTA, CDR2 FQGNSA. This CDR3 contains 16 residues. Here the CDR3 reads CASRGGRGLYNSPLHF. The CDR3 nucleotides read TGTGCCAGCAGGGGCGGCAGGGGGCTTTATAATTCACCCCTCCACTTT.

V and J are TRBV4-2 and TRBJ1-1; D may be TRBD1 (6 bases). Germline V gene sequence: CDR1 LGHNA, CDR2 YNFKEQ. Trimming took 0 bases from V and 2 from J, leaving 7 bases between them. The CDR3 totals 14 residues. The CDR3 reads CASSQEQGNTEAFF. The CDR3 DNA reads as TGTGCCAGCAGCCAAGAACAGGGAAACACTGAAGCTTTCTTT.

The gene calls are TRBV7-8 and TRBJ2-5; 9 nucleotides agree with TRBD2. The CDR3 is made up of 18 amino acids. V trimming: 1 base; J trimming: 1 base; junction bases outside the gene matches: 10. CDR1 is SGHVS and CDR2 is FQNEAQ in the germline V gene. The CDR3 here is CASSLVLGQAGGQETQYF. DNA for the CDR3: TGTGCCAGCAGCTTAGTATTGGGGCAAGCGGGGGGCCAAGAGACCCAGTACTTC.

This clone has a handful of counts. This chain joins TRBV19 and TRBJ1-5; no clear D gene. CDR1 and CDR2 (germline): LNHDA, SQIVND (reference sequence). V gave up 3 bases and J gave up 7 bases, with 22 bases separating them. The CDR3 loop spans 17 amino acids. The CDR3 region has the DNA TGTGCCAGTAGTATCTCCACCACCCGGGGTGGTTGGCAGCCCCAGCATTTT. As protein: CASSISTTRGGWQPQHF.

The J gene is TRBJ2-3, the V gene TRBV7-9; perhaps TRBD2 as D (7 bases). Trimming took off 3 bases at V and 5 bases at J, with 18 bases between the two ends. CDR1 and CDR2 (germline): SEHNR, FQNEAQ (reference sequence). The CDR3 contains 16 residues. Here the CDR3 DNA reads TGTGCCAGCAGCTTGGCGGGGGCTTCCAGCGGAGATACGCAGTATTTT. It translates to CASSLAGASSGDTQYF.

The V call is TRBV1, the J call TRBJ1-2; the D segment call TRBD1 is taken from the table without a DNA check. TRBV1 is designated a pseudogene. This CDR3 has 18 amino acids. The CDR3: CTSSQVATRTGKIYGYTF. CDR3 in DNA: TGCACCAGCAGCCAAGTCGCGACCAGGACAGGGAAAATCTATGGCTACACCTTC.

CDR3 nucleotides: TGCGCCAGCAGTGGTGACAGGCGACTCACCGGGGAGCTGTTTTTT. Encoded protein: CASSGDRRLTGELFF. The chain carries TRBV10-1 and TRBJ2-2, with D maybe TRBD1 (6 bases). The V gene's germline CDR1 is WNHNN and CDR2 SYGVQD (reference sequence). V gave up 4 bases and J gave up 4 bases, with 13 bases separating them. The CDR3 sequence is 15 residues long.

V usage is TRBV27 and J usage is TRBJ1-1; D might be TRBD1 (5 bases). The CDR3 spans 14 residues. Trimming left V 4 bases short and J 1 base short, with 10 bases between. Germline lookup yields CDR1 MNHEY and CDR2 SMNVEV (reference sequence). CDR3 coding DNA: TGTGCCAGCAGTTACGGGGGGGGGAACACTGAAGCTTTCTTT. As protein: CASSYGGGNTEAFF.

The gene calls are TRBV6-6 and TRBJ1-2, with unresolved D. V shed 3 bases and J shed 4 bases, with 18 bases lying between them. Germline CDR1 MNHNY, CDR2 SVGAGI (reference sequence). CDR3 length: 16 amino acids. CDR3 DNA sequence: TGTGCCAGCAGTTATTTGAGCCAGGAACGGTTCTATGGCTACACCTTC. It specifies CASSYLSQERFYGYTF.